These 14 T cell receptor beta chains originate from one sample sequenced in a study of shared clonotypes between healthy human individuals. Some clones are missing from TCRdb's copy, which holds only in-frame ones; the method was immunoSEQ multiplex PCR. This table holds about 1.4 million clones, 95% to 97% found once. The sample comprised naive CD4+ T cells sorted from blood. The subset denotes: CD45RA+ positively selected. The receptors derive from a man aged 25-45 years in good health.

V and J are TRBV5-8 and TRBJ1-5; D is unclear. Trimming stripped 5 bases from V and 3 bases from J, with 6 bases between. The CDR3 extends over 12 amino acids. CDR1 and CDR2 from the germline V gene are SGHTS and YDEGEE. The CDR3 is CASRLVNQPQHF. The DNA of the CDR3 is TGTGCCAGCAGACTGGTCAATCAGCCCCAGCATTTT. Combining the CDR3 with reference TRBV5-8 and TRBJ1-5 gives the whole variable domain EAGVTQSPTHLIKTRGQQATLRCSPISGHTSVYWYQQALGLGLQFLLWYDEGEERNRGNFPPRFSGRQFPNYSSELNVNALELEDSALYLCASRLVNQPQHFGDGTRLSIL.

The chain links TRBV27 to TRBJ2-7; D remains ambiguous. The ends were cut back, 4 bases at V and 2 bases at J, with 9 bases in the middle. This CDR3 spans 13 amino acids. Germline CDR1 and CDR2: MNHEY and SMNVEV (reference sequence). CDR3 protein: CASSSSPPYEQYF. DNA for the CDR3: TGTGCCAGCAGTTCCTCCCCTCCCTACGAGCAGTACTTC.

This chain connects TRBV6-5 to TRBJ2-1; TRBD1 matches 7 bases. V lost 8 bases, J lost 8 bases, and 9 bases stayed unmatched. CDR3 length: 13 amino acids. Germline CDR1 and CDR2: MNHEY and SVGAGI. The CDR3 is CASSRDSRHEQFF. DNA for the CDR3: TGTGCCAGCTCGAGGGACAGCCGTCATGAGCAGTTCTTC.

The chain joins TRBV7-2 to TRBJ2-1, with D perhaps matching TRBD2 (6 bases). The ends were cut back, 1 base at V and 0 bases at J, with 7 bases in the middle. Germline loops: CDR1 SGHTA, CDR2 FQGNSA. This CDR3 contains 15 residues. Here the CDR3 DNA reads TGTGCCAGCAGCTTAGAACTAGCCTCCTACAATGAGCAGTTCTTC. It codes for CASSLELASYNEQFF.

The chain links TRBV30 to TRBJ2-1, with D possibly being TRBD2 (5 bases). CDR1 is GTSNPN, CDR2 SVGIG, per germline (reference sequence). Trimming removed 0 bases at V and 6 bases at J, with 15 bases between. CDR3 length: 15 residues. CDR3 nucleotide sequence: TGTGCCTGGAGTGTAGGGCTAGCTAGTAGCAATGAGCAGTTCTTC. It translates to CAWSVGLASSNEQFF.

The gene calls are TRBV6-6 and TRBJ2-7; 10 nucleotides align to TRBD1. V lost 4 bases to trimming and J lost 4 bases; unmatched junction nucleotides: 7. The length of the CDR3 is 15 residues. Germline lookup yields CDR1 MNHNY and CDR2 SVGAGI (reference sequence). CDR3 nucleotide sequence: TGTGCCAGCAGTTCACCGGGGACAGGGGTGTACGAGCAGTACTTC. Its translation: CASSSPGTGVYEQYF.

CDR3 coding DNA: TGTGCCAGCAGTTTAGCCTGGGGCCAGAACACTGAAGCTTTCTTT. This translates into CASSLAWGQNTEAFF. This rearrangement joins TRBV28 to TRBJ1-1; tentative D call: TRBD1 (5 bases). Trimming stripped 2 bases from V and 1 base from J, with 11 bases between. The CDR3 has 15 residues. CDR1 and CDR2 (germline): MDHEN, SYDVKM.

The count of this clone is one. V usage is TRBV7-9 and J usage is TRBJ2-7; 11 bases are shared with TRBD2. The V gene's germline CDR1 is SEHNR and CDR2 FQNEAQ (reference sequence). The length of the CDR3 is 13 residues. V shed 4 bases, J shed 5 bases, and the junction held 1 base outside the gene matches. In DNA, the CDR3 is TGTGCCAGCAGCTGGGGACTAGCGGACGAGCAGTACTTC. Encoded protein: CASSWGLADEQYF.

The V and J genes are TRBV7-2 and TRBJ2-5; TRBD1 matches 9 bases. Germline assignment: CDR1 SGHTA and CDR2 FQGNSA. This CDR3 spans 15 amino acids. V lost 4 bases to trimming and J lost 5 bases; unmatched junction nucleotides: 8. The CDR3 loop reads CASSSPGQGRETQYF. The CDR3 nucleotides read TGTGCCAGCAGCTCTCCGGGACAGGGTCGCGAGACCCAGTACTTC. Complete variable domain (other parts from reference TRBV7-2 and TRBJ2-5): GAGVSQSPSNKVTEKGKDVELRCDPISGHTALYWYRQSLGQGLEFLIYFQGNSAPDKSGLPSDRFSAERTGGSVSTLTIQRTQQEDSAVYLCASSSPGQGRETQYFGPGTRLLVL.

The V gene is TRBV6-1, the J gene TRBJ2-3; 7 positions match TRBD2. This CDR3 region has 16 residues. Germline CDR1 MNHNS, CDR2 SASEGT. J gave up 1 base and V 4 bases, and 8 bases lay outside the gene matches. The CDR3 region is CASSALSGVRTDTQYF. The CDR3 bases are TGTGCCAGCAGTGCCCTGAGCGGGGTCCGCACAGATACGCAGTATTTT.

This clone was recorded once. This chain joins TRBV15 and TRBJ2-1, with 8 bases that match TRBD1. Looked up from germline, CDR1 is LNHNV and CDR2 is YYDKDF (reference sequence). CDR3 size: 17 residues. Trimming took 1 base from V and 0 from J; bases not matched to a gene: 5. The CDR3 DNA reads TGTGCCACCAGCAGAGTTGGGCAGGGGGCCTCCTACAATGAGCAGTTCTTC. Its translation is CATSRVGQGASYNEQFF.

V usage is TRBV7-9 and J usage is TRBJ2-3, with 8 positions matching TRBD2. With 3 bases clipped from V and 0 bases from J, the junction kept 5 bases outside the gene matches. This CDR3 region has 16 residues. The germline V gene has CDR1 SEHNR and CDR2 FQNEAQ (reference sequence). This chain's CDR3 is CASSLTSATSTDTQYF. The CDR3 bases are TGTGCCAGCAGCTTGACTAGCGCGACTAGCACAGATACGCAGTATTTT. The entire variable domain, with the rest obtained from reference TRBV7-9 and TRBJ2-3, is as follows: DTGVSQNPRHKITKRGQNVTFRCDPISEHNRLYWYRQTLGQGPEFLTYFQNEAQLEKSRLLSDRFSAERPKGSFSTLEIQRTEQGDSAMYLCASSLTSATSTDTQYFGPGTRLTVL.

The J gene is TRBJ2-7, the V gene TRBV2, with D uncertain. V was trimmed by 8 bases and J by 2 bases, leaving 10 bases between them. This CDR3 spans 12 amino acids. Germline V gene data show CDR1 as SNHLY and CDR2 as FYNNEI. CDR3 sequence reads: CASSQSAYEQYF. Here the CDR3 DNA reads TGTGCCAGCTCACAGTCTGCCTACGAGCAGTACTTC.

The chain recombines TRBV5-5 with TRBJ2-5; D uncertain. The CDR3 is 13 amino acids. The germline CDR1 and CDR2 sequences are SGHKS and YYEKEE (reference sequence). Trimming cost V 2 bases and J 1 base, with 6 bases left between them. The CDR3 here is CASSFTSQETQYF. CDR3 nucleotides: TGTGCCAGCAGCTTCACGAGCCAAGAGACCCAGTACTTC.